This T cell receptor beta chain comes out of a study of shared clonotypes between healthy human individuals. Donors included only healthy HIV-negative adults lacking recent acute infections or vaccinations. It was 80 million to 90 million PBMCs that unsorted samples used for genomic DNA. In the case of this clone: A read error likely explains this, since a far larger clone differs by one base.

There are 16 residues in the CDR3. Germline loops: CDR1 SGHNT, CDR2 YYREEE (reference sequence). In the source study's methods: Owing to the provision of junction-only sequences devoid of quality scores by immunoSEQ, filtering differed. Measured with immunoSEQ multiplex PCR; TCRdb has only the in-frame clones, and not every one. Clonal size and the V and J genes are those of that table, whereas D and trimming came from the DNA. The sample carries around 450,000 clones, roughly 77% recorded once. Sequencing was done on a sample of PBMCs. The source is a woman aged 40 to 49 in good health. Some clones in this sample may be carry-over from other donors' samples. The chain recombines TRBV5-4 with TRBJ2-3, with D possibly being TRBD2 (7 bases). The CDR3 DNA reads as TGTGCCAGCAGCCTGGGGGGCGGGAGTAGGACAGATACGCGGTATTTT. Its translation is CASSLGGGSRTDTRYF.